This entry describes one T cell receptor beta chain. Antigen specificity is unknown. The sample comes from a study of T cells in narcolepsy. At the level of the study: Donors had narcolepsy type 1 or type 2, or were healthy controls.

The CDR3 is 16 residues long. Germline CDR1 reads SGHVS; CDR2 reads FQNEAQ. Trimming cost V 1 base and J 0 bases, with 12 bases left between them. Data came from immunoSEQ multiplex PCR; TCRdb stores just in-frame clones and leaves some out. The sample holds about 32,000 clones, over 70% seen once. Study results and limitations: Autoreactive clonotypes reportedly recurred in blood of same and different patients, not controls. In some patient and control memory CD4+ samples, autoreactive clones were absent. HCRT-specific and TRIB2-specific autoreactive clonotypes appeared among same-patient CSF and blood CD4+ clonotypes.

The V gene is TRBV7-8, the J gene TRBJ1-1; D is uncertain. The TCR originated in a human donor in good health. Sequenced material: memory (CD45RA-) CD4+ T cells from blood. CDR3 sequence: CASSLESWAMNTEAFF. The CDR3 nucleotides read TGTGCCAGCAGCTTAGAAAGCTGGGCCATGAACACTGAAGCTTTCTTT.